This is a list of T cell receptor beta chains from one sample in a study of T cell changes during pregnancy in multiple sclerosis. The assay was immunoSEQ multiplex PCR, and TCRdb's table has in-frame clones only and misses some. The sample consists of tens of thousands of clones, approximately 94% of them appearing once. This specimen consisted of CD8+ T cells from peripheral blood mononuclear cells, obtained before pregnancy. All receptors come from a female donor with multiple sclerosis, enrolled in a pregnancy study. Both conserved end residues are part of each CDR3. D genes are given only for firm matches. The size entry is marked missing in some rows and otherwise reads once, few, many or a size class.

d_gene | j_gene | abundance | v_gene | CDR3aa | CDR3nt
NA | TRBJ2-5 | NA | TRBV4-2 | CASSQGVFETQYF | TGTGCCAGCAGCCAAGGCGTGTTTGAGACCCAGTACTTC
NA | TRBJ1-1 | once | TRBV29-1 | CSVEDGGDTEAFF | TGCAGCGTTGAAGATGGGGGGGACACTGAAGCTTTCTTT
TRBD2 | TRBJ2-1 | NA | TRBV5-1 | CASSPWEGPDEQFF | TGCGCCAGCAGCCCCTGGGAGGGCCCTGATGAGCAGTTCTTC
NA | TRBJ2-6 | NA | TRBV27 | CASRPHTGPGANVLTF | TGTGCCAGCAGACCCCATACAGGTCCCGGGGCCAACGTCCTGACTTTC
NA | TRBJ2-1 | NA | TRBV5-1 | CASSFNAGAYNEQFF | TGCGCCAGCAGCTTCAATGCAGGGGCCTACAATGAGCAGTTCTTC
NA | TRBJ2-2 | NA | TRBV30 | CAWSSGTLNTGELFF | TGTGCCTGGAGTTCCGGGACATTGAACACCGGGGAGCTGTTTTTT
NA | TRBJ1-1 | NA | TRBV9 | CASSVGPGRTEAFF | TGTGCCAGCAGCGTAGGTCCAGGGAGGACTGAAGCTTTCTTT
NA | TRBJ2-2 | few | TRBV29-1 | CSVATLSNTGELFF | TGCAGCGTTGCGACTCTCTCTAATACCGGGGAGCTGTTTTTT
NA | TRBJ2-3 | NA | TRBV5-6 | CASSSGTSTDTQYF | TGTGCCAGCAGCTCCGGGACAAGCACAGATACGCAGTATTTT
NA | TRBJ2-1 | NA | TRBV30 | CAWSVSLYNEQFF | TGTGCCTGGAGTGTATCACTCTACAATGAGCAGTTCTTC
NA | TRBJ2-7 | NA | TRBV30 | CAWSVGSYEQYF | TGTGCCTGGAGTGTAGGGAGCTACGAGCAGTACTTC
TRBD1 | TRBJ2-7 | NA | TRBV11-3 | CASSSQGWDEQYF | TGTGCCAGCAGCTCACAGGGGTGGGACGAGCAGTACTTC
NA | TRBJ2-1 | NA | TRBV27 | CASSLLDRGYNEQFF | TGTGCCAGCAGTTTACTCGACAGAGGATACAATGAGCAGTTCTTC
NA | TRBJ2-7 | once | TRBV27 | CASSLRQGVYEQYF | TGTGCCAGCAGTTTGCGGCAGGGTGTCTACGAGCAGTACTTC
NA | TRBJ2-7 | NA | TRBV16 | CASSSGAEQYF | TGTGCCAGCAGCTCAGGGGCCGAGCAGTACTTC
NA | TRBJ1-4 | NA | TRBV13 | CASSREQIRSEKLFF | TGTGCCAGCAGCCGAGAACAGATTAGATCTGAAAAACTGTTTTTT
NA | TRBJ1-5 | NA | TRBV7-8 | CASSSSGFSNQPQHF | TGTGCCAGCAGCTCTTCAGGGTTTAGCAATCAGCCCCAGCATTTT
TRBD2 | TRBJ2-1 | NA | TRBV29-1 | CSVTGGDSNNEQFF | TGCAGCGTAACCGGGGGGGACTCGAACAATGAGCAGTTCTTC
TRBD1 | TRBJ1-5 | NA | TRBV19 | CASSIAGGGQPQHF | TGTGCCAGTAGTATAGCAGGGGGCGGGCAGCCCCAGCATTTT
TRBD1 | TRBJ1-5 | NA | TRBV28 | CASSYRGYNQPQHF | TGTGCCAGCAGTTACAGGGGGTACAATCAGCCCCAGCATTTT
NA | TRBJ2-2 | NA | TRBV27 | CASSLEPAGPITGELFF | TGTGCCAGCAGTTTAGAGCCCGCGGGGCCGATCACCGGGGAGCTGTTTTTT
NA | TRBJ2-7 | NA | TRBV5-5 | CASSFADGDYEQYF | TGTGCCAGCAGCTTCGCGGACGGGGACTACGAGCAGTACTTC
TRBD2 | TRBJ2-7 | NA | TRBV6-5 | CASSYAGGPDEQYF | TGTGCCAGCAGTTACGCGGGAGGGCCCGACGAGCAGTACTTC
TRBD1 | TRBJ1-1 | NA | TRBV19 | CASSIGVTGGVEAFF | TGTGCCAGTAGTATCGGCGTGACAGGGGGCGTTGAAGCTTTCTTT
NA | TRBJ2-2 | NA | TRBV5-1 | CASSSGGELFF | TGCGCCAGCAGCTCGGGCGGGGAGCTGTTTTTT
NA | TRBJ2-7 | NA | TRBV29-1 | CSVDPGFDEQYF | TGCAGCGTTGACCCAGGGTTCGACGAGCAGTACTTC
NA | TRBJ2-1 | NA | TRBV18 | CASSPPRMGRGAYNEQFF | TGTGCCAGCTCACCACCGCGGATGGGCAGGGGTGCCTACAATGAGCAGTTCTTC
NA | TRBJ2-1 | NA | TRBV4-1 | CASSLYGTGEFSYNEQFF | TGCGCCAGCAGCCTATACGGTACGGGGGAATTCTCCTACAATGAGCAGTTCTTC
TRBD1 | TRBJ2-3 | medium-sized | TRBV6-1 | CASSEGQGAPDTQYF | TGTGCCAGCAGTGAGGGACAGGGGGCTCCAGATACGCAGTATTTT
TRBD2 | TRBJ2-3 | NA | TRBV6-4 | CASSDSGRFDTQYF | TGTGCCAGCAGTGATAGCGGGAGATTTGATACGCAGTATTTT
NA | TRBJ2-5 | NA | TRBV5-1 | CASKGDSGGTQYF | TGCGCCAGCAAGGGGGACAGCGGGGGGACCCAGTACTTC
TRBD2 | TRBJ2-5 | NA | TRBV13 | CASSLLAGAQETQYF | TGTGCCAGCAGCCTTCTAGCGGGAGCCCAAGAGACCCAGTACTTC
TRBD1 | TRBJ1-1 | once | TRBV29-1 | CSVGRDSAQAEAFF | TGCAGCGTGGGAAGGGACAGCGCACAAGCTGAAGCTTTCTTT
TRBD2 | TRBJ2-3 | NA | TRBV6-4 | CASSDSSLAATDTQYF | TGTGCCAGCAGTGACTCAAGTCTAGCGGCCACAGATACGCAGTATTTT
TRBD1 | TRBJ2-7 | NA | TRBV5-1 | CASSWTGGDYEQYF | TGCGCCAGCAGCTGGACAGGGGGCGACTACGAGCAGTACTTC
NA | TRBJ2-1 | NA | TRBV19 | CASTSLVNSYNEQFF | TGTGCCAGTACCAGTCTTGTGAACTCCTACAATGAGCAGTTCTTC
NA | TRBJ2-1 | NA | TRBV13 | CASSPGGSYNEQFF | TGTGCCAGCAGCCCCGGCGGGTCCTACAATGAGCAGTTCTTC
NA | TRBJ2-2 | NA | TRBV14 | CASSQYGHPPGELFF | TGTGCCAGCAGCCAGTACGGACACCCACCCGGGGAGCTGTTTTTT
TRBD1 | TRBJ1-1 | NA | TRBV7-9 | CASSSGQGLFREAFF | TGTGCCAGCAGCTCCGGACAGGGGCTGTTTCGGGAAGCTTTCTTT
TRBD1 | TRBJ1-1 | few | TRBV6-1 | CASSEEQGATEAFF | TGTGCCAGCAGTGAAGAACAGGGGGCGACTGAAGCTTTCTTT
NA | TRBJ2-2 | NA | TRBV18 | CASSPRPGEDTGELFF | TGTGCCAGCTCACCCCGGCCAGGGGAAGACACCGGGGAGCTGTTTTTT
TRBD2 | TRBJ2-5 | NA | TRBV13 | CASSLGGGGETQYF | TGTGCCAGCAGCTTAGGGGGCGGGGGAGAGACCCAGTACTTC